Listed here are 25 T cell receptor beta chains from one sample, sequenced in a study of graft-versus-host responses after intestinal transplantation (dated by TCRdb to the early 2020s). For these TCRs, the target antigens are not known. Preparation of the library involved the immunoSEQ multiplex PCR assay. What TCRdb holds here is the immuneACCESS table cut down to in-frame rearrangements. Part of the clones is not present; checked against another copy, under half of the missing clones reflect an unresolved V gene, and the others are unexplained. The sample table shows about 120,000 clones, and about 95% are seen once. The ten largest make up 3.3% of the sample. Interpreted using the paper, the time point label stands for: cells obtained before transplantation from donor or recipient. Sequenced here: unstimulated CD8+ T cells sorted from spleen or lymph node cells, sampled before intestinal transplant. These receptors were taken from a human donor who received an intestinal transplant.

The CDR3 loop reads CASSSAVRQLGYEQYF. The CDR3 nucleotides are TGTGCCAGCAGTTCCGCCGTTCGGCAGTTAGGCTACGAGCAGTACTTC. V usage is TRBV28 and J usage is TRBJ2-7; D is unclear. Germline CDR1 reads MDHEN; CDR2 reads SYDVKM. The CDR3 covers 16 residues. Trimming shortened V by 4 bases and J by 3 bases, and 19 bases separated the two germline ends.

The table lists this clone with a count of one. The rearrangement uses TRBV4-1 and TRBJ2-3, with D possibly being TRBD2 (6 bases). Germline CDR1 is MGHRA and CDR2 is YSYEKL. CDR3 size: 15 residues. The V end was cut by 2 bases, the J end by 2 bases, with 11 bases between. CDR3 amino acids: CASSQMGGFTDTQYF. CDR3 DNA sequence: TGCGCCAGCAGCCAAATGGGGGGATTCACAGATACGCAGTATTTT.

Remarks on this clone: Germline and junction disagree at one end, which may indicate a read error. This specimen includes other DNA sequences encoding the same CDR3. This sequence joins TRBV7-3 and TRBJ2-1; either TRBD1 or TRBD2 may fit D (5 bases each). The CDR3 totals 14 residues. Per germline, CDR1 SGHTA and CDR2 FQGTGA. CDR3 in DNA: TGCGCCAGCAGCTTAACCCGGGACCCCAGGGTGCAGTTCTTC. It encodes CASSLTRDPRVQFF.

The chain joins TRBV11-3 to TRBJ2-5, with no clear D. V lost 4 bases to trimming and J lost 6 bases, with 12 bases between them. The CDR3 has 13 residues. Germline lookup yields CDR1 SGHNT and CDR2 YENEEA. The CDR3 loop reads CASSSTLGQTQYF. CDR3 coding DNA: TGTGCCAGCAGCTCAACTCTAGGGCAGACCCAGTACTTC.

CDR3 region: CASSYTEAMNTEAFF. The CDR3 region has the DNA TGTGCCAGCAGCTACACAGAGGCCATGAACACTGAAGCTTTCTTT. V is TRBV6-5 and J is TRBJ1-1; D gene uncertain. Trimming removed 6 bases from V and 0 bases from J, with 14 bases in between. The CDR3 loop spans 15 amino acids. The germline V gene has CDR1 MNHEY and CDR2 SVGAGI.

This chain connects TRBV11-1 to TRBJ2-1, with 8 bases that match TRBD1. The ends lost 1 base at V and 2 bases at J; junction bases unmatched: 1. CDR1 SGHAT and CDR2 FQDESV come from the germline V gene (reference sequence). CDR3 size: 15 residues. The CDR3 DNA sequence: TGTGCCAGCAGCTTAGAACAGGGGGCCTACAATGAGCAGTTCTTC. It encodes CASSLEQGAYNEQFF.

The gene calls are TRBV19 and TRBJ2-2; no firm D call. CDR1 LNHDA and CDR2 SQIVND come from the germline V gene (reference sequence). The CDR3 has 14 amino acids. Between the trimmed V and J ends, which lost 4 bases and 4 bases, there was a span of 10 bases. The CDR3 sequence: CASSKSFSTGELFF. The CDR3 DNA sequence: TGTGCCAGTAGTAAAAGTTTCAGCACCGGGGAGCTGTTTTTT.

J is TRBJ2-7 and V is TRBV9, with TRBD2 matching 7 bases. J lost 0 bases, V lost 5 bases, and 5 bases had no gene match. This CDR3 spans 14 amino acids. The germline V gene encodes CDR1 SGDLS and CDR2 YYNGEE. The CDR3 is CASSLAGFSYEQYF. CDR3 sequence (DNA): TGTGCCAGCAGTTTAGCGGGTTTCTCCTACGAGCAGTACTTC.

This chain uses TRBV5-8 with TRBJ2-7; 7 nucleotides agree with TRBD1. CDR3 length equals 15 residues. Germline CDR1 SGHTS, CDR2 YDEGEE. V lost 7 bases and J lost 2; bases outside the gene matches: 12. CDR3 residues: CASVGPTGAPYEQYF. The CDR3 nucleotides read TGTGCCAGCGTCGGTCCCACAGGGGCCCCCTACGAGCAGTACTTC.

CDR3 sequence: CASSEEVGRVKAFF. The CDR3 DNA reads as TGTGCCAGCAGTGAAGAGGTTGGCAGGGTGAAAGCTTTCTTT. The J gene is TRBJ1-1, the V gene TRBV6-1, with D perhaps TRBD1 (5 bases). The germline gives CDR1 MNHNS, CDR2 SASEGT. V lost 1 base to trimming and J lost 9 bases, with 15 bases between them. CDR3 length: 14 residues.

This sequence joins TRBV6-5 and TRBJ2-5; D could derive from TRBD1 or TRBD2 (5 bases each). Trimming stripped 6 bases from V and 0 bases from J, with 14 bases between. This CDR3 is 15 amino acids long. The germline CDR1 and CDR2 sequences are MNHEY and SVGAGI. In DNA form, the CDR3 reads TGTGCCAGCAGGGGGACCGGTAGTTACCAAGAGACCCAGTACTTC. Its protein is CASRGTGSYQETQYF.

This clone was observed a few times. The J gene is TRBJ2-7, the V gene TRBV4-1; 8 nucleotides line up with TRBD2. Germline V lookup: CDR1 MGHRA, CDR2 YSYEKL. The CDR3 is 16 amino acids. J lost 0 bases, V lost 0 bases, and 4 bases had no gene match. The CDR3 loop reads CASSQEASGSSYEQYF. The CDR3 nucleotides read TGCGCCAGCAGCCAAGAGGCCAGCGGGAGCTCCTACGAGCAGTACTTC.

V usage is TRBV30 and J usage is TRBJ1-1, with D possibly being TRBD1 (6 bases). V was shortened by 3 bases and J by 2 bases, with 13 bases between the two germline ends. The germline CDR1 and CDR2 sequences are GTSNPN and SVGIG (reference sequence). The CDR3 totals 14 residues. The CDR3 DNA reads TGTGCCTGGAGCGGGGCGGGGGGCAACACTGAAGCTTTCTTT. Its protein product is CAWSGAGGNTEAFF.

The CDR3 sequence: CASRPRTSGTYEQYF. For the CDR3, the DNA is TGTGCCAGCAGGCCCAGGACTAGCGGTACCTACGAGCAGTACTTC. The rearrangement links TRBV6-5 to TRBJ2-7; the match to TRBD2 covers 10 bases. This CDR3 has 15 residues. The germline V gene encodes CDR1 MNHEY and CDR2 SVGAGI. Germline trimming cut 6 bases from V and 2 bases from J; bases unmatched to any gene: 7.

With respect to this clone: Germline is not matched at one junction end, which may reflect a read error. This sample includes further DNA sequences coding for the same CDR3. The V call is TRBV7-9, the J call TRBJ2-3, with a weak D call TRBD2 (5 bases). CDR1 SEHNR and CDR2 FQNEAQ come from the germline V gene (reference sequence). CDR3 length: 14 amino acids. CDR3 region: CASSVVGEADTQYF. CDR3 DNA: TGTGCCAGCTCCGTGGTGGGAGAGGCAGACACGCAGTATTTT.

DNA for the CDR3: TGCGCCAGCATTGGGGCTAGCGGGGGTCCCTACAATGAGCAGTTCTTC. The encoded protein is CASIGASGGPYNEQFF. V is TRBV5-1 and J is TRBJ2-1; 10 nucleotides align to TRBD2. The CDR3 length is 16 residues. The germline CDR1 and CDR2 sequences are SGHRS and YFSETQ. V lost 6 bases and J lost 2; bases outside the gene matches: 8. Variable domain in full (rest from reference TRBV5-1 and TRBJ2-1): KAGVTQTPRYLIKTRGQQVTLSCSPISGHRSVSWYQQTPGQGLQFLFEYFSETQRNKGNFPGRFSGRQFSNSRSEMNVSTLELGDSALYLCASIGASGGPYNEQFFGPGTRLTVL.

The V call is TRBV9, the J call TRBJ2-3; D is possibly TRBD2 (7 bases). CDR3 length equals 14 residues. Germline lookup yields CDR1 SGDLS and CDR2 YYNGEE. Trimming cost V 8 bases and J 3 bases, with 16 bases left between them. The DNA of the CDR3 is TGTGCCAGTCAACAGGAGGGGGGGACAGATACGCAGTATTTT. Amino acids: CASQQEGGTDTQYF.

The chain couples TRBV2 to TRBJ2-7, with a possible D match to TRBD2 (7 bases). The CDR3 covers 13 residues. Trimming pared 5 bases from V and 3 bases from J, leaving 11 bases between. The V gene's germline CDR1 is SNHLY and CDR2 FYNNEI. CDR3 residues: CASSHGGLYEQYF. The CDR3, as DNA: TGTGCCAGCAGTCACGGGGGGCTCTACGAGCAGTACTTC.

J is TRBJ2-4 and V is TRBV7-2; 9 bases align to TRBD1. Germline trimming cut 0 bases from V and 3 bases from J; bases unmatched to any gene: 3. This CDR3 is 16 amino acids long. Per germline, CDR1 SGHTA and CDR2 FQGNSA. CDR3 loop: CASSLAQGASKNIQYF. DNA for the CDR3: TGTGCCAGCAGCTTAGCACAGGGGGCGAGCAAAAACATTCAGTACTTC.

This clone was seen only a few times. The V and J genes are TRBV7-9 and TRBJ2-2; 8 positions agree with TRBD1. There are 14 residues in the CDR3. Germline V gene data show CDR1 as SEHNR and CDR2 as FQNEAQ (reference sequence). Trimming removed 8 bases from V and 0 bases from J; junction bases left unmatched: 2. The CDR3 nucleotides read TGTGCCAGCTCGGACAGGGCGAACACCGGGGAGCTGTTTTTT. Translating it yields CASSDRANTGELFF.

The chain is built from TRBV7-8 and TRBJ1-5; TRBD1 is a possible D gene (5 bases). Trimming removed 3 bases at V and 0 bases at J, with 12 bases between. The CDR3 extends over 16 amino acids. Germline V gene data show CDR1 as SGHVS and CDR2 as FQNEAQ. The CDR3 sequence: CASSLTVLPSNQPQHF. In nucleotides, the CDR3 is TGTGCCAGCAGCTTGACAGTTTTACCTAGCAATCAGCCCCAGCATTTT. Full variable domain (remainder filled in from reference TRBV7-8 and TRBJ1-5): GAGVSQSPRYKVAKRGQDVALRCDPISGHVSLFWYQQALGQGPEFLTYFQNEAQLDKSGLPSDRFFAERPEGSVSTLKIQRTQQEDSAVYLCASSLTVLPSNQPQHFGDGTRLSIL.

The chain recombines TRBV5-6 with TRBJ1-5; the D is unclear. Trimming took 4 bases from V and 5 from J, leaving 10 bases between them. CDR1 is SGHDT and CDR2 is YYEEEE in the germline V gene. The CDR3 is made up of 13 amino acids. The CDR3 region is CASSHWLDQPQHF. The DNA of the CDR3 is TGTGCCAGCAGCCACTGGTTGGATCAGCCCCAGCATTTT. The variable domain in full, with the rest retrieved from reference TRBV5-6 and TRBJ1-5, is DAGVTQSPTHLIKTRGQQVTLRCSPKSGHDTVSWYQQALGQGPQFIFQYYEEEERQRGNFPDRFSGHQFPNYSSELNVNALLLGDSALYLCASSHWLDQPQHFGDGTRLSIL.

The gene calls are TRBV27 and TRBJ1-3; the D is unclear. Trimming left V 5 bases short and J 2 bases short, with 7 bases between. Germline V gene data show CDR1 as MNHEY and CDR2 as SMNVEV (reference sequence). The CDR3 length is 13 residues. Written as DNA, the CDR3 is TGTGCCAGCAGTAGCGGTCCTGGAAACACCATATATTTT. This gives the protein CASSSGPGNTIYF.

The chain joins TRBV27 to TRBJ2-7, with 8 bases aligning to TRBD1. This CDR3 is built from 14 residues. V lost 8 bases and J lost 7; bases outside the gene matches: 13. CDR1 and CDR2 from the germline V gene are MNHEY and SMNVEV (reference sequence). The DNA for the CDR3 is TGTGCCAGCTCGCAGGGGGGCAGGGGGCGGGAGCAGTACTTC. It is translated as CASSQGGRGREQYF.

This clone came up once. The chain links TRBV28 to TRBJ2-4, with no clear D. V was trimmed by 5 bases and J by 0 bases, leaving 8 bases between them. The CDR3 loop spans 14 amino acids. Germline-derived CDR1 and CDR2 are MDHEN and SYDVKM. CDR3 DNA sequence: TGTGCCAGCAGTACGACGGTAGCCAAAAACATTCAGTACTTC. It translates to CASSTTVAKNIQYF.